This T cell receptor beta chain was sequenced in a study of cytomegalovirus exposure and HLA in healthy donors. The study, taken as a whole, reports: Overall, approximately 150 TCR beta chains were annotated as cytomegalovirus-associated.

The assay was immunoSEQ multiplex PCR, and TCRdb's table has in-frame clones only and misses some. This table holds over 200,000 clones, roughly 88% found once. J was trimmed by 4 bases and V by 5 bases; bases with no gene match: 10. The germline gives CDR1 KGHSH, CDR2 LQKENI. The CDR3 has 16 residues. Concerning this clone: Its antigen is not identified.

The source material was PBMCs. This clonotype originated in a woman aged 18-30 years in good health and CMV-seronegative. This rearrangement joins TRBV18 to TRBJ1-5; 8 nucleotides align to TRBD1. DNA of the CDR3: TGTGCCAGCTCAAAGACAGGGGAGTCCCTGAATCAGCCCCAGCATTTT. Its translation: CASSKTGESLNQPQHF.